This paragraph covers one TCR beta chain sequence. This clonotype was counted ten times or more. Its cognate antigen has yet to be identified. It has no much larger one-base neighbor in the sample; base qualities were not kept. These data belong to a study of Graves' ophthalmopathy and Graves' hyperthyroidism (dated by TCRdb to 2016 to 2018). General notes on the study: Peripheral blood was collected at initial diagnosis, prior to any treatment. In total, under 150 blood samples were TCR-sequenced: under 45 ophthalmopathy, over 70 hyperthyroidism and around 17 hyperthyroidism-to-ophthalmopathy patients. T-cell repertoires of thyroid tissue and blood were compared in 5 or 6 hyperthyroidism patients. Following sample collection, hyperthyroidism patients were given methimazole at a starting dose of 30 mg daily, and ophthalmopathy patients were given high-dose intravenous methylprednisolone. The roughly 94 discovery patients were randomly split 7:3 into training and test sets. To explore V-J signatures that distinguish ophthalmopathy from hyperthyroidism, a discovery set of about a hundred patients was enrolled, made up of over 40 with ophthalmopathy and some 58 with stable hyperthyroidism. For independent validation, a separate cohort was made up of 18 hyperthyroidism patients plus 17 patients who later progressed from hyperthyroidism to ophthalmopathy. To tell Graves' ophthalmopathy apart from Graves' hyperthyroidism, and to predict which patients would progress to ophthalmopathy, the study relied on TCR beta repertoire signatures.

In the germline V gene (reference sequence), CDR1 corresponds to SGHAT and CDR2 to FQDESV. Between the V and J ends, shortened by 2 bases and 4 bases respectively, the junction contains 12 bases. From the cysteine up to the phenylalanine, the CDR3 has a length of 14 residues. Only the CDR3 region is kept as DNA, spanning 42 bases read in frame from base 1. Summary of the overall study and its limitations: Ophthalmopathy was separated from stable hyperthyroidism by the 13-signature model with 85% to 90% sensitivity and approximately 84% specificity in cross-validation and with 80%/75% in the test set. In validation, the model predicted ophthalmopathy progression with roughly 68% sensitivity and about 77% specificity; roughly eleven predicted patients were CT-confirmed with GO in a median of 6.5 months. Most expanded thyroid clonotypes with a frequency above 0.001 also appeared in blood, which suggests that blood repertoires may reflect the immune response in the thyroid. No statistical method was used to predetermine the sample size, and group allocation was not hidden from the investigators.

A patient counted as having stable hyperthyroidism if there was no progression to ophthalmopathy within 18 months of follow-up. Hyperthyroidism patients were newly diagnosed, were aged 18 to 65 years, and had a disease duration under 2 months. Patients with other autoimmune diseases, uncontrolled infections, pregnancy or lactation were excluded from the study. Diagnosis was based on clinical symptoms, serum thyroxine, TRAb, thyroid ultrasound and orbital computed tomography. Using Ficoll-Paque density gradient centrifugation, PBMCs were isolated from about 9.4 ml of fresh peripheral blood. Total RNA was extracted using Trizol reagent, and RNA quality was checked on an Agilent 2100 Bioanalyzer. For repertoire sequencing, the TCR beta CDR3 regions were amplified from RNA transcripts. The first round was an RT-PCR using HTBI primers with the Qiagen OneStep RT-PCR kit, and this first round was followed by a second-round multiplex PCR, then size selection and purification. Libraries were sequenced paired-end with 100 bp reads on an Illumina HiSeq2000. The authors processed their data as follows. SOAPnuke was used for read processing, and reads with adapters, uncalled bases, a mean Phred below 15, or no exact constant-primer or identifier match were discarded. COPE v1.2.5 was used to merge high-quality paired reads. Each unique nucleotide sequence was defined as a clonotype, and clonotypes were aligned to IMGT TRB V, D and J references with MiTCR v1.1. The analysis was limited to V-J combinations with a frequency above 0.0001, which together covered 99.2% of repertoires. For each V-J combination, a TCR clonal expansion and chaos score was defined as F50 clonal expansion divided by the chaos observed in the TCRdist matrix. Features were reduced by Welch's t-statistics and random forest to around 14 V-J combinations, which fed a naive Bayes classifier. The Morisita-Horn index was used to measure how similar the thyroid and blood repertoires were. TCRdb redid the processing of the public reads, applying fastp at Q25 and MiXCR, and retained in-frame beta chains. Identical CDR3 proteins give one entry, which carries the most common genes and DNA. The V and J calls reflect TCRdb's pipeline rather than the authors' work. The sample records hundreds of thousands of distinct CDR3 sequences, under 25% of which are singletons. Around 3.2% of the sample is taken by the ten largest.

This TCR was sampled from a woman between 18 and 30 years old with stable Graves' hyperthyroidism. Donor details come from another sample of the same person, matched by shared clones. Recombination linked TRBV11-1 to TRBJ2-7, with TRBD1 tentatively as D gene (6 bases match). Sequencing was carried out using peripheral blood. The DNA reads as follows: TGTGCCAGCAGCTTACGGGACACGTCTTACGAGCAGTACTTC. Its protein product is CASSLRDTSYEQYF. Where the CDR3 stops, the reference TRBV11-1 and TRBJ2-7 genes take over; the full variable domain is EAEVAQSPRYKITEKSQAVAFWCDPISGHATLYWYRQILGQGPELLVQFQDESVVDDSQLPKDRFSAERLKGVDSTLKIQPAELGDSAMYLCASSLRDTSYEQYFGPGTRLTVT.